The clone carrying this TCR beta chain has only a few counts. Its target is unknown. At one end the junction does not follow the germline gene, possibly because of a read error. For the second PCR, which ran for about 6 to 11 cycles, a sample-barcoded 5' primer and a J-beta primer mix were used. Via MiXCR, TCRdb re-called the 5' RACE reads, giving one row per CDR3 protein. The profile shows hundreds of thousands of distinct CDR3 sequences, approximately 30% of them singletons. The sample is drawn from a study of blood T cells in healthy people across ages. About the study: About one barcoded TCR beta cDNA was captured per two T cells.

Findings and limits, study-wide: PBMCs went unsorted, and a conclusive naive versus antigen-experienced comparison was therefore prevented. The diversity estimates, figures obtained from one million T cells, were considered underestimates.

The CDR3 contains 15 residues. Germline V gene lookup returns CDR1 SGHTA and CDR2 FQGNSA. The chain has TRBV7-2 and TRBJ1-6; D ambiguous. The source material was blood. The TCR sequence derives from a woman older than 75 in good health. The CDR3 nucleotides read TGTGCCAGCAGCTGGACCGTCTCCGATAATTCACCCCTCCACTTT. It specifies CASSWTVSDNSPLHF.